A single sample is the source of the 25 T cell receptor beta chains below, sequenced in a study of beta chain features in type 1 diabetes. The isolated RNA, all of it, was reverse transcribed, so expressed TCRB transcripts were what got sequenced. Assay: immunoSEQ multiplex PCR; the TCRdb copy retains only in-frame clones and omits some. The sample has about 150,000 clones, just over 9% seen once; the top ten hold roughly 0.74%. Sequences were obtained from central memory CD4+ T cells from blood. The receptors come from a man aged 18 to 35 in good health.

The chain uses TRBV7-2 and TRBJ2-3, with TRBD2 matching 11 bases. Unmatched junction bases numbered 3, after V lost 1 base and J lost 3 bases. Germline V CDR1 and CDR2: SGHTA, FQGNSA. The CDR3 totals 16 residues. The DNA of the CDR3 is TGTGCCAGCAGCTTAGATCTAGCGGGGGGAACAGATACGCAGTATTTT. This translates into CASSLDLAGGTDTQYF.

This clone was detected a few times. The chain joins TRBV27 to TRBJ1-2, with TRBD1 identical over 8 bases. Germline values: CDR1 MNHEY, CDR2 SMNVEV (reference sequence). The CDR3 is 12 residues long. The ends lost 6 bases at V and 6 bases at J; junction bases unmatched: 3. CDR3 in DNA: TGTGCCAGCAGCTTGACAGGGGATGGCTACACCTTC. This translates into CASSLTGDGYTF.

This clone was detected a few times. DNA of the CDR3: TGTGCCAGCAGCTTAGCCCCCTCGGATACGCAGTATTTT. It encodes CASSLAPSDTQYF. The chain couples TRBV11-2 to TRBJ2-3, with D unclear. The CDR3 runs to 13 residues. V dropped 1 base and J dropped 6 bases, with 8 bases sitting between them. Germline V CDR1 and CDR2: SGHAT, FQNNGV.

This clone was counted only a few times. The chain joins TRBV14 to TRBJ2-7; tentatively, D is TRBD2 (6 bases). The CDR3 is 19 amino acids. Trimming removed 0 bases from V and 0 bases from J, with 21 bases in between. Germline loops: CDR1 SGHDN, CDR2 FVKESK. CDR3 in DNA: TGTGCCAGCAGCCAAGATAGGGGCGGCCATAGCGGAAGCTCCTACGAGCAGTACTTC. Translation gives CASSQDRGGHSGSSYEQYF. Together with reference TRBV14 and TRBJ2-7, the CDR3 gives the full variable domain: EAGVTQFPSHSVIEKGQTVTLRCDPISGHDNLYWYRRVMGKEIKFLLHFVKESKQDESGMPNNRFLAERTGGTYSTLKVQPAELEDSGVYFCASSQDRGGHSGSSYEQYFGPGTRLTVT.

The chain employs TRBV2 and TRBJ2-7; 7 nucleotides match TRBD2. CDR1 and CDR2 from the germline V gene are SNHLY and FYNNEI. Unmatched junction bases numbered 8, after V lost 4 bases and J lost 2 bases. The CDR3 length is 15 residues. The CDR3, as DNA: TGTGCCAGCAGTGTCTCACTAGCGCTGACCTACGAGCAGTACTTC. As protein: CASSVSLALTYEQYF.

V gene TRBV18 combines with J gene TRBJ2-7, with 7 nucleotides matching TRBD1. CDR1 and CDR2 (germline): KGHSH, LQKENI. V lost 6 bases and J lost 6; bases outside the gene matches: 8. CDR3 length equals 13 residues. In nucleotides, the CDR3 is TGTGCCAGCTCCCCAGGACAGGCCCGCGAGCAGTACTTC. This sequence encodes CASSPGQAREQYF.

This clone was counted at least ten times. This chain connects TRBV29-1 to TRBJ2-7; possible D gene TRBD1, 6 bases. This CDR3 has 12 residues. Trimming left V 6 bases short and J 2 bases short, with 11 bases between. Germline CDR1 SQVTM, CDR2 ANQGSEA. CDR3 amino acids: CSVSQGTYEQYF. The CDR3 nucleotides read TGCAGCGTCTCGCAGGGGACCTACGAGCAGTACTTC.

V is TRBV19 and J is TRBJ2-7; D remains ambiguous. Germline values: CDR1 LNHDA, CDR2 SQIVND (reference sequence). The V gene lost 3 bases and the J gene lost 3 bases, with 15 bases spanning the gap. The CDR3 totals 15 residues. CDR3 sequence reads: CASSINSRTYYEQYF. CDR3 coding DNA: TGTGCCAGTAGTATCAACAGCAGAACCTACTACGAGCAGTACTTC.

The DNA for the CDR3 is TGTGCCAGCAGCTTAGCCCCCCTCTCCTACCAAGAGACCCAGTACTTC. Protein product: CASSLAPLSYQETQYF. The J gene is TRBJ2-5, the V gene TRBV7-2; D remains ambiguous. From germline, CDR1 is SGHTA and CDR2 FQGNSA. V gave up 0 bases and J gave up 0 bases, with 11 bases separating them. The CDR3 has 16 amino acids. Full variable domain (remainder filled in from reference TRBV7-2 and TRBJ2-5): GAGVSQSPSNKVTEKGKDVELRCDPISGHTALYWYRQSLGQGLEFLIYFQGNSAPDKSGLPSDRFSAERTGGSVSTLTIQRTQQEDSAVYLCASSLAPLSYQETQYFGPGTRLLVL.

This clone was seen at least ten times. This sequence joins TRBV7-2 and TRBJ2-7, with unresolved D. The CDR3 contains 13 residues. Per the germline V gene, CDR1 is SGHTA and CDR2 is FQGNSA. The V and J ends lost 5 bases and 3 bases respectively, with 11 bases between them. The CDR3 nucleotides read TGTGCCAGCAGCCCCCGCCCCGGCTACGAGCAGTACTTC. This sequence encodes CASSPRPGYEQYF.

This clone has only a few counts. The chain has TRBV14 and TRBJ2-1, with D possibly TRBD1 on 6 matching bases. Germline V gene sequence: CDR1 SGHDN, CDR2 FVKESK. Trimming took 2 bases from V and 7 from J, leaving 21 bases between them. The length of the CDR3 is 17 residues. The chain's CDR3 is CASSQSSGTSRLNEQFF. CDR3 nucleotide sequence: TGTGCCAGCAGCCAATCCTCCGGGACATCCCGGTTGAATGAGCAGTTCTTC.

Note on this clone: This sample includes further DNA sequences coding for the same CDR3. The chain is built from TRBV20-1 and TRBJ2-5; D unclear. CDR3 length: 11 amino acids. CDR1 and CDR2 (germline): DFQATT, SNEGSKA (reference sequence). Trimming pared 5 bases from V and 3 bases from J, leaving 7 bases between. The CDR3 loop is CSARPEETQYF. The CDR3 nucleotides are TGCAGTGCTCGTCCCGAAGAGACCCAGTACTTC.

This clone was counted many times. This chain links TRBV5-1 with TRBJ2-5; unclear D gene. Looked up from germline, CDR1 is SGHRS and CDR2 is YFSETQ. The CDR3 loop spans 14 amino acids. V gave up 0 bases and J gave up 2 bases, with 8 bases separating them. The CDR3 loop reads CASSLGAEQETQYF. DNA of the CDR3: TGCGCCAGCAGCTTGGGGGCAGAGCAAGAGACCCAGTACTTC. Together with reference TRBV5-1 and TRBJ2-5, the CDR3 gives the full variable domain: KAGVTQTPRYLIKTRGQQVTLSCSPISGHRSVSWYQQTPGQGLQFLFEYFSETQRNKGNFPGRFSGRQFSNSRSEMNVSTLELGDSALYLCASSLGAEQETQYFGPGTRLLVL.

A few counts support this clone. V is TRBV30 and J is TRBJ1-1; 7 nucleotides match TRBD1. The germline CDR1 and CDR2 sequences are GTSNPN and SVGIG (reference sequence). The CDR3 sequence is 14 residues long. V lost 3 bases to trimming and J lost 0 bases; unmatched junction nucleotides: 4. The CDR3 bases are TGTGCCTGGAGACCAGACAGGGTGAACACTGAAGCTTTCTTT. This translates into CAWRPDRVNTEAFF.

This rearrangement joins TRBV9 to TRBJ2-7; TRBD1 matches 10 bases. CDR1 SGDLS and CDR2 YYNGEE come from the germline V gene. The CDR3 spans 15 residues. V dropped 4 bases and J dropped 4; count of bases not matched to a gene: 8. The DNA for the CDR3 is TGTGCCAGCAGCCCGGGGGGGGACAGGGGATACGAGCAGTACTTC. This codes for CASSPGGDRGYEQYF.

This clone was seen a few times. The rearrangement links TRBV4-3 to TRBJ1-6; maybe TRBD1 (6 bases). Germline V CDR1 and CDR2: LGHNA, YSLEER. The CDR3 runs to 17 residues. Trimming removed 1 base from V and 6 bases from J, with 16 bases in between. The CDR3 DNA reads as TGCGCCAGCAGCCAAGGACAGAACAGGGCGCTTAATTCACCCCTCCACTTT. Translated: CASSQGQNRALNSPLHF.

V gene TRBV9 combines with J gene TRBJ2-1; 8 bases map to TRBD1. The CDR3 has 14 amino acids. CDR1 SGDLS and CDR2 YYNGEE come from the germline V gene. V lost 5 bases and J lost 9; bases outside the gene matches: 10. CDR3 nucleotide sequence: TGTGCCAGCAGTGGTCTGACAGGGGTGGCTGAGCAGTTCTTC. As protein: CASSGLTGVAEQFF.

This clone was seen only a few times. J is TRBJ2-7 and V is TRBV9; 10 bases are a match to TRBD1. Trimming removed 4 bases from V and 2 bases from J; junction bases left unmatched: 6. The germline V gene has CDR1 SGDLS and CDR2 YYNGEE. This CDR3 has 15 amino acids. Here the CDR3 reads CASSPGTGDTYEQYF. The CDR3 region has the DNA TGTGCCAGCAGCCCAGGGACAGGGGACACCTACGAGCAGTACTTC.

This chain connects TRBV6-5 to TRBJ2-7; 9 bases align to TRBD2. Germline-derived CDR1 and CDR2 are MNHEY and SVGAGI. This CDR3 is built from 15 residues. V shed 2 bases, J shed 6 bases, and the junction held 8 bases outside the gene matches. The CDR3 DNA follows: TGTGCCAGCAGTTACGGGCGGGGGGGGCCTTCCGAGCAGTACTTC. This gives the protein CASSYGRGGPSEQYF.

The CDR3 sequence is CASKTGTVFSPLHF. CDR3 sequence (DNA): TGTGCCAGCAAGACCGGGACAGTGTTCTCACCCCTCCACTTT. The chain employs TRBV6-1 and TRBJ1-6; 7 positions agree with TRBD1. The germline CDR1 and CDR2 sequences are MNHNS and SASEGT. There are 14 residues in the CDR3. V lost 7 bases, J lost 10 bases, and 10 bases stayed unmatched.

The rearrangement joins TRBV25-1 to TRBJ2-7; 7 bases agree with TRBD1. The CDR3 totals 13 residues. V lost 6 bases and J lost 4; bases outside the gene matches: 6. The germline CDR1 and CDR2 sequences are MGHDK and SYGVNS. The CDR3 reads CASSDRDRYEQYF. CDR3 nucleotides: TGTGCCAGCAGCGACAGGGATAGGTACGAGCAGTACTTC.

The chain carries TRBV19 and TRBJ2-5; D is perhaps TRBD1 (6 bases). V was pared by 5 bases and J by 0 bases, with 10 bases between. Germline V lookup: CDR1 LNHDA, CDR2 SQIVND (reference sequence). This CDR3 is built from 14 residues. This CDR3 reads CASSLRGNQETQYF. CDR3 nucleotides: TGTGCCAGTAGTTTGAGGGGGAACCAAGAGACCCAGTACTTC.

This clone was seen more than once but under ten times. The rearrangement uses TRBV19 and TRBJ1-6, with TRBD1 matching 9 bases. Germline-derived CDR1 and CDR2 are LNHDA and SQIVND (reference sequence). The CDR3 is made up of 17 amino acids. Unmatched junction bases numbered 12, after V lost 7 bases and J lost 5 bases. Here the CDR3 reads CASTGQGKGTNNSPLHF. CDR3 nucleotides: TGTGCCAGTACCGGACAGGGGAAGGGAACCAATAATTCACCCCTCCACTTT.

The chain recombines TRBV11-3 with TRBJ2-3; 9 bases align to TRBD1. Trimming removed 5 bases from V and 0 bases from J; junction bases left unmatched: 6. Germline loops: CDR1 SGHNT, CDR2 YENEEA. This CDR3 region has 16 residues. CDR3 residues: CASSPGDRVSTDTQYF. Written as DNA, the CDR3 is TGTGCCAGCAGCCCCGGGGACAGGGTCAGCACAGATACGCAGTATTTT.

The gene calls are TRBV2 and TRBJ1-6; 7 bases line up with TRBD1. V gave up 2 bases and J gave up 8 bases; unmatched junction bases: 6. The CDR3 has 15 amino acids. Germline CDR1 SNHLY, CDR2 FYNNEI. The CDR3 loop is CASSEKEGAHSPLHF. Written as DNA, the CDR3 is TGTGCCAGCAGTGAAAAGGAGGGGGCGCATTCACCCCTCCACTTT.